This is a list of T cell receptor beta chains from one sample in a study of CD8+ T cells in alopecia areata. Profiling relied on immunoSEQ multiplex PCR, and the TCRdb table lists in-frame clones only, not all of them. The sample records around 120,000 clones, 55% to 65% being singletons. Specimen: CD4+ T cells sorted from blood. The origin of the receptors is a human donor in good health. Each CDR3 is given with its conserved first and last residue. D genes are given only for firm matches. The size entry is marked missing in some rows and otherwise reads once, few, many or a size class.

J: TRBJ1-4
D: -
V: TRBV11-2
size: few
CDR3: CASSLAAEGEKLFF
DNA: TGTGCCAGCAGCTTAGCGGCCGAGGGTGAAAAACTGTTTTTT

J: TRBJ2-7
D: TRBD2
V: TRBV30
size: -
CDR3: CAWNPWTSGASYEQYF
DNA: TGTGCCTGGAACCCCTGGACTAGCGGGGCCTCCTACGAGCAGTACTTC

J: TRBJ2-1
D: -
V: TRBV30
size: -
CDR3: CAWFSVGGHEQFF
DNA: TGTGCCTGGTTTTCTGTGGGGGGGCATGAGCAGTTCTTC

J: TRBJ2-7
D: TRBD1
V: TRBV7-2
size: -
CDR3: CASSYGTGKDSSYEQYF
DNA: TGTGCCAGCAGTTATGGGACAGGGAAGGATAGCTCCTACGAGCAGTACTTC

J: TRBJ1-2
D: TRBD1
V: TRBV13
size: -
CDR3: CASSLSRDRTTNYGYTF
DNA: TGTGCCAGCAGCTTGTCCCGGGACAGGACTACTAACTATGGCTACACCTTC

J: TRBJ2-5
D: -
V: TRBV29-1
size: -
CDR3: CSVPQGRETQYF
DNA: TGCAGCGTTCCACAGGGCCGGGAGACCCAGTACTTC

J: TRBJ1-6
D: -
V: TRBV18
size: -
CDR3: CASSPFREDNSPLHF
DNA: TGTGCCAGCTCACCCTTCAGGGAGGATAATTCACCCCTCCACTTT

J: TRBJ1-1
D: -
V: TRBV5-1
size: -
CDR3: CASSSGGRLNTEAFF
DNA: TGCGCCAGCAGCTCGGGTGGGAGGCTGAACACTGAAGCTTTCTTT

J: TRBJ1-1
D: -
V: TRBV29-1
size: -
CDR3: CSVEVAGRNTEAFF
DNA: TGCAGCGTTGAAGTGGCAGGGCGGAACACTGAAGCTTTCTTT

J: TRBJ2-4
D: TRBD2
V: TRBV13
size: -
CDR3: CASSDSGTKNIQYF
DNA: TGTGCCAGCAGCGATAGCGGGACCAAAAACATTCAGTACTTC

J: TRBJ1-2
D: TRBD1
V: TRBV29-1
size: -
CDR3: CSVEVGTGSHGYTF
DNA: TGCAGCGTTGAGGTGGGGACAGGGAGCCATGGCTACACCTTC

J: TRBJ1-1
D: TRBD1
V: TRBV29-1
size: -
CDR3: CSVEGWSGQGGRTEAFF
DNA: TGCAGCGTTGAAGGTTGGTCGGGACAGGGAGGTCGCACTGAAGCTTTCTTT

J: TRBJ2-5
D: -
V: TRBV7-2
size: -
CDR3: CASSPGETQYF
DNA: TGTGCCAGCAGCCCCGGAGAGACCCAGTACTTC

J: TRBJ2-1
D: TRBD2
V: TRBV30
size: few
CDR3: CAWSVRASGAAEQFF
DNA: TGTGCCTGGAGTGTAAGGGCTAGCGGGGCAGCTGAGCAGTTCTTC

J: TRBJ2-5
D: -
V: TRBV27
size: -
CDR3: CASSLVPAVETQYF
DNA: TGTGCCAGCAGTTTGGTGCCCGCGGTGGAGACCCAGTACTTC

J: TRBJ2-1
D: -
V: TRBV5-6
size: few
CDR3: CASSFPSGRYNEQFF
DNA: TGTGCCAGCAGCTTCCCATCCGGACGCTACAATGAGCAGTTCTTC

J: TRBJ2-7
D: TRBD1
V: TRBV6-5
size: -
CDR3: CASSYSNRDRVYEQYF
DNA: TGTGCCAGCAGTTACTCGAACCGGGACAGGGTCTACGAGCAGTACTTC

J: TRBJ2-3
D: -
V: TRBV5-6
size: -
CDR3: CASSLRALRGLTDTQYF
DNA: TGTGCCAGCAGCTTGAGAGCCTTGCGGGGGCTCACAGATACGCAGTATTTT

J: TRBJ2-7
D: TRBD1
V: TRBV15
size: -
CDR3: CATSRFTGTGSDEQYF
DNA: TGTGCCACCAGCAGATTTACCGGGACAGGCTCCGACGAGCAGTACTTC

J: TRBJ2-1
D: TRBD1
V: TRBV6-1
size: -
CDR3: CATGTGDNEQFF
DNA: TGTGCCACCGGGACAGGGGACAATGAGCAGTTCTTC

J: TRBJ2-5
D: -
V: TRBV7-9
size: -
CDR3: CASSPQYRETQYF
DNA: TGTGCCAGCAGCCCACAGTACCGGGAGACCCAGTACTTC

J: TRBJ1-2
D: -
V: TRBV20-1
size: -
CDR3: CSTPRDYGYTF
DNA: TGCAGTACCCCGAGAGATTATGGCTACACCTTC

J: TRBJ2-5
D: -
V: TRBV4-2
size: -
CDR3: CASSLLGGSGETQYF
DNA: TGTGCCAGCAGCCTCCTAGGGGGGTCTGGGGAGACCCAGTACTTC

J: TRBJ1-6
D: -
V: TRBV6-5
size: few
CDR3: CASSYSTTGDSPLHF
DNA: TGTGCCAGCAGTTACTCGACTACAGGAGATTCACCCCTCCACTTT

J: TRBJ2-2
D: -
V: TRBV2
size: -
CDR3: CASGLQVGGELFF
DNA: TGTGCCAGCGGACTCCAGGTCGGCGGGGAGCTGTTTTTT

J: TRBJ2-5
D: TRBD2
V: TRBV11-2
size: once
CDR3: CASSIPLSGNQETQYF
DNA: TGTGCCAGCAGCATCCCGCTTAGCGGGAACCAAGAGACCCAGTACTTC

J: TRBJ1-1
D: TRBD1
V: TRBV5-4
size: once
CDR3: CASSFPGQSSFF
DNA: TGTGCCAGCAGCTTTCCGGGACAGTCATCTTTCTTT

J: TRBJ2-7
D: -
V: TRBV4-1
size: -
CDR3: CASSQIGVAKGRSYEQYF
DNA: TGCGCCAGCAGCCAAATAGGGGTCGCGAAGGGAAGGTCCTACGAGCAGTACTTC

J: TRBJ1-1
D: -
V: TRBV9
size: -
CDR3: CASSVGDGDTFF
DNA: TGTGCCAGCAGCGTAGGGGACGGCGATACTTTCTTT

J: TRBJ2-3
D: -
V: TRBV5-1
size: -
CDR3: CASSLATDTQYF
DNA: TGCGCCAGCAGCTTGGCGACAGATACGCAGTATTTT

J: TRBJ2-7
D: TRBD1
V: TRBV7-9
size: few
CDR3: CASRTGTGEYEQYF
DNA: TGTGCCAGCAGAACCGGGACAGGGGAGTACGAGCAGTACTTC

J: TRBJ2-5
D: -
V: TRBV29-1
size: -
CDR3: CSVQQGTVRTQYF
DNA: TGCAGCGTTCAGCAGGGGACTGTACGGACCCAGTACTTC

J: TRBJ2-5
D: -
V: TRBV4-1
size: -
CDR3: CASSQGDGIQETQYF
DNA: TGCGCCAGCAGCCAAGGGGACGGGATCCAAGAGACCCAGTACTTC

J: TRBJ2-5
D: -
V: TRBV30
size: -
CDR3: CAWSVGTPFQETQYF
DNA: TGTGCCTGGAGTGTAGGGACCCCCTTCCAAGAGACCCAGTACTTC